The entry that follows covers one T cell receptor beta chain sequence. Germline V gene data show CDR1 as SNHLY and CDR2 as FYNNEI. The CDR3 is 14 amino acids. The trim removed 5 bases at V and 4 bases at J, leaving 6 bases unmatched. Original analysis: Estimation of nucleated cell counts was performed using reference gene primer amplification. Clones were read by immunoSEQ multiplex PCR, and TCRdb kept only the in-frame ones, dropping some. The D gene and trimming were derived from the DNA, and the V and J assignments and clone size from that table. Altogether 250,000 to 300,000 clones are present, approximately 91% being singletons, with the ten largest covering 1.5% to 2%. The sample originates from a study of blood T cell repertoires in COVID-19.

Sequencing was done on a sample of PBMCs or T cells enriched from blood (not recorded which). This receptor was taken from a woman aged 40-49 years who had recovered from COVID-19. This chain links TRBV2 with TRBJ1-2, with 8 bases matching TRBD1. The CDR3 DNA follows: TGTGCCAGCAGTACTACAGGGGGAGGCTATGGCTACACCTTC. This encodes CASSTTGGGYGYTF.